Following are 29 T cell receptor beta chains from one sample sequenced in a study of beta chain features in type 1 diabetes. Study results and limitations: All four CD4+ subsets of Type 1 diabetes patients contained TCRB CDR3s that were moderately but significantly shorter.

For these TCRs, the target antigens are not known. As every portion of the isolated RNA was reverse transcribed, the sequencing read expressed TCRB transcripts. The assay was immunoSEQ multiplex PCR, and TCRdb's table has in-frame clones only and misses some. The data contain about 280,000 clones, approximately 15% of them singletons. The sequenced sample was naive CD4+ T cells from blood. These receptors came from a young man with type 1 diabetes.

This clone was detected only a few times. DNA for the CDR3: TGTGCCAGCAGCTTAGGCCAGGGGCGCACAGATACGCAGTATTTT. Protein: CASSLGQGRTDTQYF. V usage is TRBV7-7 and J usage is TRBJ2-3; perhaps TRBD1 as D (6 bases). The ends were cut back, 1 base at V and 1 base at J, with 9 bases in the middle. The length of the CDR3 is 15 residues. Germline V CDR1 and CDR2: SSHAT, FNYEAQ (reference sequence).

This clone showed up just a few times. The chain is built from TRBV6-5 and TRBJ1-4; D remains ambiguous. The V end was cut by 6 bases, the J end by 0 bases, with 11 bases between. Germline V gene data show CDR1 as MNHEY and CDR2 as SVGAGI. There are 15 residues in the CDR3. The CDR3 reads CASRAFLATNEKLFF. CDR3 bases: TGTGCCAGCAGAGCCTTCTTAGCAACTAATGAAAAACTGTTTTTT.

The gene calls are TRBV19 and TRBJ2-1; 7 bases are a match to TRBD2. This CDR3 is 16 amino acids long. Germline V lookup: CDR1 LNHDA, CDR2 SQIVND (reference sequence). V dropped 5 bases and J dropped 5; count of bases not matched to a gene: 12. The DNA of the CDR3 is TGTGCCAGTAGTCTCCCCTTCTCCGGGACTAACAATGAGCAGTTCTTC. Amino acids: CASSLPFSGTNNEQFF.

The chain combines TRBV5-6 with TRBJ2-7; D is possibly TRBD1 (6 bases). Trimming took 4 bases from V and 2 from J, leaving 13 bases between them. The CDR3 is 14 amino acids. Germline CDR1 is SGHDT and CDR2 is YYEEEE. The CDR3 bases are TGTGCCAGCAGCCCAACAGGGTTTGCCTACGAGCAGTACTTC. Translation: CASSPTGFAYEQYF. The complete variable domain, with remaining parts taken from reference TRBV5-6 and TRBJ2-7, reads DAGVTQSPTHLIKTRGQQVTLRCSPKSGHDTVSWYQQALGQGPQFIFQYYEEEERQRGNFPDRFSGHQFPNYSSELNVNALLLGDSALYLCASSPTGFAYEQYFGPGTRLTVT.

The V call is TRBV29-1, the J call TRBJ1-1; D possibly corresponds to TRBD1 (5 bases). Germline CDR1 is SQVTM and CDR2 is ANQGSEA. The CDR3 is 13 amino acids. The ends were cut back, 5 bases at V and 0 bases at J, with 10 bases in the middle. CDR3 nucleotides: TGCAGCGTTCTCGGGGGGATGAACACTGAAGCTTTCTTT. As protein: CSVLGGMNTEAFF.

This clone was observed a handful of times. The rearrangement links TRBV11-2 to TRBJ1-2; D may be TRBD1 (6 bases). The CDR3 covers 18 residues. Germline V gene lookup returns CDR1 SGHAT and CDR2 FQNNGV. Trimming stripped 4 bases from V and 0 bases from J, with 21 bases between. CDR3 nucleotides: TGTGCCAGCAGCTCCTTACGAAGAGACAGGATAGCTAACTATGGCTACACCTTC. This gives the protein CASSSLRRDRIANYGYTF. Looking up the rest from reference TRBV11-2 and TRBJ1-2 gives the full variable domain: EAGVAQSPRYKIIEKRQSVAFWCNPISGHATLYWYQQILGQGPKLLIQFQNNGVVDDSQLPKDRFSAERLKGVDSTLKIQPAKLEDSAVYLCASSSLRRDRIANYGYTFGSGTRLTVV.

This rearrangement joins TRBV28 to TRBJ1-5; TRBD1 aligns across 7 bases. CDR1 is MDHEN, CDR2 SYDVKM, per germline. The CDR3 is made up of 15 amino acids. Losses at the gene ends were 4 bases for V and 7 bases for J; bases not matched to a gene: 10. The CDR3 spells CASSSPTGIGQPQHF. The DNA for the CDR3 is TGTGCCAGCAGTTCCCCGACAGGGATCGGCCAGCCCCAGCATTTT.

This clone occurred a few times. The chain combines TRBV29-1 with TRBJ2-7, with 10 bases aligning to TRBD2. From germline, CDR1 is SQVTM and CDR2 ANQGSEA. CDR3 length: 15 amino acids. The V segment lost 3 bases and the J segment 1 base; nucleotides outside the gene matches: 6. This chain's CDR3 is CSVDRGSGGSYEQYF. The CDR3 coding sequence is TGCAGCGTTGATCGAGGTAGCGGGGGGTCCTACGAGCAGTACTTC.

This clone showed up just a few times. The chain links TRBV7-8 to TRBJ1-1; a weak D match, TRBD1 (5 bases). Between the trimmed V and J ends, which lost 2 bases and 0 bases, there was a span of 7 bases. The CDR3 has 14 amino acids. Germline V gives CDR1 SGHVS, CDR2 FQNEAQ. The CDR3, as DNA: TGTGCCAGCAGCTTAAACAGGATGAACACTGAAGCTTTCTTT. Protein sequence: CASSLNRMNTEAFF.

This clone has a handful of counts. The chain recombines TRBV2 with TRBJ1-5; 10 bases match TRBD1. V lost 5 bases and J lost 4; bases outside the gene matches: 5. Per the germline V gene, CDR1 is SNHLY and CDR2 is FYNNEI. The CDR3 is made up of 15 amino acids. The CDR3 coding sequence is TGTGCCAGCAGTCGGGACAGGGGCAGGAATCAGCCCCAGCATTTT. Translating it yields CASSRDRGRNQPQHF.

This clone was found a few times. The J gene is TRBJ2-5, the V gene TRBV2, with D maybe TRBD1 (5 bases). The CDR3 runs to 15 residues. Trimming cost V 6 bases and J 8 bases, with 22 bases left between them. Germline assignment: CDR1 SNHLY and CDR2 FYNNEI. The CDR3 spells CASRLKGVALGTQYF. The CDR3 DNA sequence: TGTGCCAGCAGACTGAAAGGGGTGGCCCTAGGAACCCAGTACTTC.

The gene calls are TRBV18 and TRBJ2-3; TRBD1 aligns across 11 bases. Per the germline V gene, CDR1 is KGHSH and CDR2 is LQKENI. Unmatched junction bases numbered 3, after V lost 3 bases and J lost 4 bases. The CDR3 is made up of 15 amino acids. The CDR3 region has the DNA TGTGCCAGCTCACCGAGGACAGGGGGCGCAGATACGCAGTATTTT. Translating gives CASSPRTGGADTQYF.

This clone occurred a few times. The chain couples TRBV4-3 to TRBJ2-3; 7 bases agree with TRBD2. The CDR3 contains 17 residues. V dropped 0 bases and J dropped 0; count of bases not matched to a gene: 6. Germline V gives CDR1 LGHNA, CDR2 YSLEER. This CDR3 is CASSQELLAASTDTQYF. The CDR3 DNA follows: TGCGCCAGCAGCCAAGAGTTGCTAGCGGCTAGCACAGATACGCAGTATTTT.

This clone has only a few counts. The rearrangement links TRBV18 to TRBJ1-1, with D possibly being TRBD1 (5 bases). Trimming left V 4 bases short and J 0 bases short, with 15 bases between. Germline V CDR1 and CDR2: KGHSH, LQKENI. This CDR3 region has 16 residues. The CDR3 nucleotides are TGTGCCAGCTCACGGTACAAGGGGCGGATGAACACTGAAGCTTTCTTT. The encoded protein is CASSRYKGRMNTEAFF.

Only a few counts were recorded for this clone. The gene calls are TRBV29-1 and TRBJ2-3, with D possibly TRBD2 on 7 matching bases. The CDR3 extends over 13 amino acids. Trimming stripped 4 bases from V and 2 bases from J, with 10 bases between. Germline CDR1 and CDR2: SQVTM and ANQGSEA. As DNA, the CDR3 is TGCAGCGTTGGGCGGGGGCTCACAGATACGCAGTATTTT. Amino acid sequence: CSVGRGLTDTQYF.

V is TRBV5-1 and J is TRBJ2-5; 13 positions match TRBD2. CDR1 is SGHRS, CDR2 YFSETQ, per germline. The CDR3 has 15 amino acids. V shed 4 bases, J shed 7 bases, and the junction held 7 bases outside the gene matches. The CDR3 DNA reads TGCGCCAGCAGCAAGGGGACTAGCGGGACTGTGACCCAGTACTTC. This translates into CASSKGTSGTVTQYF.

The rearrangement links TRBV4-2 to TRBJ2-1; 10 bases align to TRBD2. The CDR3 contains 16 residues. V was clipped by 1 base and J by 6 bases; unmatched bases: 6. The V gene's germline CDR1 is LGHNA and CDR2 YNFKEQ. The CDR3 bases are TGTGCCAGCAGCCAAGTAGGGCTAGCGGGAGCCAATGAGCAGTTCTTC. This codes for CASSQVGLAGANEQFF.

CDR3: CASRGTGNTEAFF. The DNA for the CDR3 is TGTGCCAGCAGGGGGACAGGAAACACTGAAGCTTTCTTT. The rearrangement joins TRBV6-6 to TRBJ1-1, with 8 positions matching TRBD1. The germline CDR1 and CDR2 sequences are MNHNY and SVGAGI (reference sequence). There are 13 residues in the CDR3. V was clipped by 6 bases and J by 2 bases; unmatched bases: 2.

This clone was detected a few times. V and J are TRBV27 and TRBJ2-1, with TRBD2 identical over 7 bases. Germline V gene sequence: CDR1 MNHEY, CDR2 SMNVEV (reference sequence). This CDR3 contains 15 residues. V was pared by 6 bases and J by 0 bases, with 5 bases of the junction left unmatched. The CDR3 here is CASSSERGSYNEQFF. Here the CDR3 DNA reads TGTGCCAGCAGCTCCGAGCGGGGCTCCTACAATGAGCAGTTCTTC.

This clone was recorded a few times. This chain links TRBV7-2 with TRBJ2-7; 11 bases fit TRBD1. Per the germline V gene, CDR1 is SGHTA and CDR2 is FQGNSA. The CDR3 loop spans 16 amino acids. The V gene end was trimmed by 2 bases and the J gene end by 2 bases; junction bases not matched to a gene: 5. The CDR3 spells CASSLREGQGAYEQYF. The DNA of the CDR3 is TGTGCCAGCAGCTTAAGGGAGGGACAGGGGGCCTACGAGCAGTACTTC.

This clone has just a few counts. The CDR3 DNA reads TGTGCCAGTAGTATTGAACTCTACGAGCAGTACTTC. Its protein is CASSIELYEQYF. V gene TRBV19 combines with J gene TRBJ2-7; D is ambiguous. V shed 3 bases and J shed 3 bases, with 6 bases lying between them. Germline V CDR1 and CDR2: LNHDA, SQIVND (reference sequence). The CDR3 runs to 12 residues.

The chain joins TRBV7-9 to TRBJ1-2; TRBD1 matches 12 bases. The CDR3 is 13 residues long. Germline V lookup: CDR1 SEHNR, CDR2 FQNEAQ (reference sequence). With 9 bases clipped from V and 7 bases from J, the junction kept 6 bases outside the gene matches. CDR3 in DNA: TGTGCCAGTCCGGGACAGGGGGCAGGTGGCTACACCTTC. Encoded protein: CASPGQGAGGYTF.

The chain employs TRBV2 and TRBJ2-1; maybe TRBD2 (6 bases). This CDR3 is built from 13 residues. Germline CDR1 and CDR2: SNHLY and FYNNEI. Trimming cost V 3 bases and J 9 bases, with 12 bases left between them. The CDR3 bases are TGTGCCAGCAGTGACACGGGAGACGGTGAGCAGTTCTTC. Its translation: CASSDTGDGEQFF.

This clone appeared a few times. The V and J genes are TRBV29-1 and TRBJ2-2; 7 positions match TRBD1. Germline loops: CDR1 SQVTM, CDR2 ANQGSEA. V lost 4 bases and J lost 4; bases outside the gene matches: 15. This CDR3 spans 17 amino acids. Written as DNA, the CDR3 is TGCAGCGTTGGGGACAGTACCTTCGGAGGTAGCACCGGGGAGCTGTTTTTT. Residues: CSVGDSTFGGSTGELFF.

The chain uses TRBV7-2 and TRBJ2-7; unclear D gene. Trimming left V 4 bases short and J 4 bases short, with 8 bases between. The germline V gene encodes CDR1 SGHTA and CDR2 FQGNSA. The CDR3 extends over 12 amino acids. The CDR3 bases are TGTGCCAGCAGCTCGAACGCGTACGAGCAGTACTTC. It yields the protein CASSSNAYEQYF.

This clone was counted a few times. The chain carries TRBV28 and TRBJ2-7, with 11 bases fitting TRBD2. Germline-derived CDR1 and CDR2 are MDHEN and SYDVKM. V was pared by 9 bases and J by 7 bases, with 8 bases of the junction left unmatched. The CDR3 has 13 amino acids. The CDR3 is CASASGRNPEQYF. The CDR3 DNA is TGTGCCAGTGCTAGCGGGAGGAATCCAGAGCAGTACTTC.

This clone was seen only a few times. The CDR3 here is CASSAGTSGRNEQFF. The CDR3 region has the DNA TGTGCCAGTTCCGCCGGGACTAGCGGGAGAAATGAGCAGTTCTTC. The chain employs TRBV19 and TRBJ2-1; 14 bases align to TRBD2. The CDR3 loop spans 15 amino acids. In germline, CDR1 is LNHDA, CDR2 SQIVND (reference sequence). J was trimmed by 7 bases and V by 8 bases; bases with no gene match: 7.

The rearrangement links TRBV7-2 to TRBJ2-7, with D tentatively TRBD2 (5 bases). V lost 1 base and J 2 bases, leaving 12 bases between the germline ends. Per the germline V gene, CDR1 is SGHTA and CDR2 is FQGNSA. The CDR3 totals 15 residues. The CDR3 region is CASSLDRGRPYEQYF. CDR3 coding DNA: TGTGCCAGCAGCTTAGATCGGGGTAGGCCCTACGAGCAGTACTTC.

In this sample, this clone turned up a few times. The chain joins TRBV4-1 to TRBJ2-1; TRBD2 aligns across 16 bases. This CDR3 has 19 amino acids. The V segment lost 2 bases and the J segment 0 bases; nucleotides outside the gene matches: 4. Germline V CDR1 and CDR2: MGHRA, YSYEKL. CDR3 in amino acids: CASSQPGLAGGVSYNEQFF. The CDR3 DNA is TGCGCCAGCAGCCAACCGGGACTAGCGGGAGGGGTCTCCTACAATGAGCAGTTCTTC.